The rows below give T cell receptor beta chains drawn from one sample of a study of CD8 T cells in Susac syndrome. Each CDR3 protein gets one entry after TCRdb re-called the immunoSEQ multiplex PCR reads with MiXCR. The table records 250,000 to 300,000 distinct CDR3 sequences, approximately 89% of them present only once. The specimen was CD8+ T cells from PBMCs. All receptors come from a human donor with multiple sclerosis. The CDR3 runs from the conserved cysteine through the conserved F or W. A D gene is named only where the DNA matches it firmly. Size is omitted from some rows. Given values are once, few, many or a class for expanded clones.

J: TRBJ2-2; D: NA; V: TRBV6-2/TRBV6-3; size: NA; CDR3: CASTPPGAGELFF; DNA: TGTGCCAGCACCCCCCCAGGGGCCGGGGAGCTGTTTTTT
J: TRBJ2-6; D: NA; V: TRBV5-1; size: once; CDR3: CASSYRTSGANVLTF; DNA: TGCGCCAGCAGTTACAGGACCTCTGGGGCCAACGTCCTGACTTTC
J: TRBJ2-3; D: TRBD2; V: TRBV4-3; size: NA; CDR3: CASSPTTGTSFTDTQYF; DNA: TGCGCCAGCAGCCCCACGACCGGGACTAGCTTCACAGATACGCAGTATTTT
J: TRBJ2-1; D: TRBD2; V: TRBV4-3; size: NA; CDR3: CASSQGFASGLSSYNEQFF; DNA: TGCGCCAGCAGCCAAGGATTCGCTAGCGGGTTGAGCTCCTACAATGAGCAGTTCTTC
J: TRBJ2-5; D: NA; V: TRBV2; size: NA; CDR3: CASSDRDRHQETQYF; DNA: TGTGCCAGCAGTGATAGGGACCGCCACCAAGAGACCCAGTACTTC
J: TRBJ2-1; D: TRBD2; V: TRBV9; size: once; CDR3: CASSRGLAGDNEQFF; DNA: TGTGCCAGCAGCCGAGGACTAGCGGGAGACAATGAGCAGTTCTTC
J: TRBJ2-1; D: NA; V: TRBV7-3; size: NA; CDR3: CASTPGTGPYNEQFF; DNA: TGTGCCAGCACCCCCGGTACCGGACCGTACAATGAGCAGTTCTTC
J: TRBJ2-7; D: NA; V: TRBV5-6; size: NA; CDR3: CASSLDYPYEQYF; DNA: TGTGCCAGCAGCCTGGACTACCCCTACGAGCAGTACTTC
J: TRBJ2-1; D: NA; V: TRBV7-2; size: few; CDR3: CASSLLSGGGDEQFF; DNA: TGTGCCAGCAGCTTATTGTCGGGGGGCGGCGATGAGCAGTTCTTC
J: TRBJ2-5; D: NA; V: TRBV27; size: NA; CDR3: CASSLSTGEQETQYF; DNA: TGTGCCAGCAGTTTATCCACAGGAGAACAAGAGACCCAGTACTTC
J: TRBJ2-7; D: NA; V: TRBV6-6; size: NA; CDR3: CASSYSSPLAGYEQYF; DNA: TGTGCCAGCAGTTACTCGAGCCCCCTAGCCGGATACGAGCAGTACTTC
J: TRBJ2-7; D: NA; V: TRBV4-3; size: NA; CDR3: CASSRGFSYEQYF; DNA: TGCGCCAGCAGCCGCGGGTTCTCCTACGAGCAGTACTTC
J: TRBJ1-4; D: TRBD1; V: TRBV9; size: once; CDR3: CASSVGGQGGEKLFF; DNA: TGTGCCAGCAGCGTAGGTGGACAGGGCGGTGAAAAACTGTTTTTT
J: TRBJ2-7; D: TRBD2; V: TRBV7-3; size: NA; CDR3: CASSLNVASGTYEQYF; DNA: TGTGCCAGCAGCTTAAATGTGGCTAGCGGAACTTACGAGCAGTACTTC
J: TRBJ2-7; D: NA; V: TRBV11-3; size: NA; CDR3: CASSWDQGYEQYF; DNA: TGTGCCAGCAGTTGGGACCAGGGCTACGAGCAGTACTTC
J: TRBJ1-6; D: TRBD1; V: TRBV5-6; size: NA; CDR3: CASRQGESPLHF; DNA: TGTGCCAGCAGACAGGGGGAATCACCCCTCCACTTT
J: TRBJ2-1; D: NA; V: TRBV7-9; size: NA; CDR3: CASRGLSYNEQFF; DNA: TGTGCCAGCCGAGGACTGTCCTACAATGAGCAGTTCTTC
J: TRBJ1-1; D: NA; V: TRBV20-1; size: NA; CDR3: CSARKGVKTEAFF; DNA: TGCAGTGCTAGGAAGGGAGTGAAAACTGAAGCTTTCTTT
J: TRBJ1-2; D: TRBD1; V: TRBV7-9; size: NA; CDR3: CATAGQGFGYTF; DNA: TGTGCCACGGCTGGACAGGGTTTTGGCTACACCTTC
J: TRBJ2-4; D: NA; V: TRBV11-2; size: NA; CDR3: CASSNTRRTAKNIQYF; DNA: TGTGCCAGCAGCAATACCAGGCGGACAGCCAAAAACATTCAGTACTTC
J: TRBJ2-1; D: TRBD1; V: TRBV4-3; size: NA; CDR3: CASSQGTGIYNEQFF; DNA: TGCGCCAGCAGCCAGGGGACAGGGATCTACAATGAGCAGTTCTTC
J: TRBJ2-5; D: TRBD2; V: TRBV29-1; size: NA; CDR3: CSVEEAGSGRPGTQYF; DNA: TGCAGCGTTGAAGAGGCTGGGAGCGGGAGGCCGGGAACCCAGTACTTC
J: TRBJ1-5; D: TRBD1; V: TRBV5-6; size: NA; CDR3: CASSNLDRGGNQPQHF; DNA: TGTGCCAGCAGCAATCTAGACAGGGGTGGGAATCAGCCCCAGCATTTT
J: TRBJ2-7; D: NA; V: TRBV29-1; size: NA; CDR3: CSEIGRRSYEQYF; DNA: TGCAGCGAAATCGGCAGGCGTTCCTACGAGCAGTACTTC
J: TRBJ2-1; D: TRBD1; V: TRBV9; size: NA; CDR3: CASSVTGTGYLDEQFF; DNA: TGTGCCAGCAGCGTGACGGGGACAGGGTATCTGGATGAGCAGTTCTTC
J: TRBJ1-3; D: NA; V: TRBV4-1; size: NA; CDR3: CASSQLQGLENTIYF; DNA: TGCGCCAGCAGCCAACTACAGGGATTGGAAAACACCATATATTTT
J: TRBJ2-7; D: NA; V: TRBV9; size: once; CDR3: CASSVEGTPSYEQYF; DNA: TGTGCCAGCAGCGTAGAGGGGACACCTTCTTACGAGCAGTACTTC
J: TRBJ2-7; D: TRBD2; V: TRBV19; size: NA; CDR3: CASTRGLAGGPYEQYF; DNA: TGTGCCAGTACCAGGGGACTAGCGGGGGGTCCCTACGAGCAGTACTTC
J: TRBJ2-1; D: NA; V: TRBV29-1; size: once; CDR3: CSAEGLAGGVYNEQFF; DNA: TGCAGCGCCGAAGGTCTCGCGGGCGGCGTCTACAATGAGCAGTTCTTC
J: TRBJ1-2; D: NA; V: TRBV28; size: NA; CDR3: CASSFPGISANYGYTF; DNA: TGTGCCAGCAGTTTTCCAGGGATCTCAGCTAACTATGGCTACACCTTC
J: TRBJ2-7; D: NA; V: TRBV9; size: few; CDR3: CASSSASSYEQYF; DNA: TGTGCCAGCAGCTCGGCCAGCTCCTACGAGCAGTACTTC
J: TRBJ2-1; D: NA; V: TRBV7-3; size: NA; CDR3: CASSLTRGRGKDEQFF; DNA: TGTGCCAGCAGCTTAACGCGGGGCAGGGGTAAAGATGAGCAGTTCTTC
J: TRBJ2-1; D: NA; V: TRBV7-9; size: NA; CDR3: CASSLAVVGEQFF; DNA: TGTGCCAGCAGCTTAGCCGTGGTAGGGGAGCAGTTCTTC
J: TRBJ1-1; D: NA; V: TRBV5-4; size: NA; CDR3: CASSGQDTMNTEAFF; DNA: TGTGCCAGCAGCGGGCAGGACACCATGAACACTGAAGCTTTCTTT
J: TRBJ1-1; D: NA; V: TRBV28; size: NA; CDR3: CASSAPPLRAFF; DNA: TGTGCCAGCAGTGCCCCCCCTTTAAGAGCTTTCTTT
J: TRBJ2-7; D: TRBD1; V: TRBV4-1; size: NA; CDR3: CASSQDRGTGIFGYRYEQYF; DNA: TGCGCCAGCAGCCAAGATCGAGGGACAGGGATATTCGGGTACCGGTACGAGCAGTACTTC
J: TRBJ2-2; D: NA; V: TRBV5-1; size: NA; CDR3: CASSLFHPGELFF; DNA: TGCGCCAGCAGCTTATTTCATCCCGGGGAGCTGTTTTTT
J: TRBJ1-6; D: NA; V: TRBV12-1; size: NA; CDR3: CASSSKDGGSYNSPLHF; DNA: TGTGCCAGCAGCTCCAAGGACGGGGGCTCCTATAATTCACCCCTCCACTTT
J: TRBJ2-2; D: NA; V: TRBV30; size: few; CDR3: CAWSSINTGELFF; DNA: TGTGCCTGGAGTTCTATCAACACCGGGGAGCTGTTTTTT
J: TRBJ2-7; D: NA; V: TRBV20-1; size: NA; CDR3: CSARDHPEQYF; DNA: TGCAGTGCTAGAGATCATCCGGAGCAGTACTTC
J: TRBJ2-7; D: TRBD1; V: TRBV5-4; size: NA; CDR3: CASSSRDSPYEQYF; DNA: TGTGCCAGCAGCTCCCGGGACAGCCCCTACGAGCAGTACTTC
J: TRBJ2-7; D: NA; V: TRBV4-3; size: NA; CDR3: CASSQEVFRYEQYF; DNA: TGCGCCAGCAGCCAAGAAGTATTCAGATACGAGCAGTACTTC
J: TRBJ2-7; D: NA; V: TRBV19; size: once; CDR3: CASTSGPVYEQYF; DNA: TGTGCCAGTACCTCTGGGCCGGTCTACGAGCAGTACTTC
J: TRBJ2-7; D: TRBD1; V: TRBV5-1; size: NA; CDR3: CASNSTGTGNYEQYF; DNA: TGCGCCAGCAACTCGACCGGGACAGGGAATTACGAGCAGTACTTC
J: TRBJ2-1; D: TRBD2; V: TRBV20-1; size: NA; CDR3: CSARDLHSNGLDYDEQFF; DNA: TGCAGTGCTAGAGATCTCCATTCCAACGGACTAGATTACGATGAGCAGTTCTTC
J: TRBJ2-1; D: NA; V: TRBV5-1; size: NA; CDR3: CASSLWQGVNEQFF; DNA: TGCGCCAGCAGCTTGTGGCAGGGAGTCAATGAGCAGTTCTTC
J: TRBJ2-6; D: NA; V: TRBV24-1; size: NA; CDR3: CATSDQGVLTF; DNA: TGTGCCACCAGTGATCAGGGCGTCCTGACTTTC
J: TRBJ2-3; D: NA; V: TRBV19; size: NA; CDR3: CASHQGRGHSTDTQYF; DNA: TGTGCCAGCCACCAAGGCAGGGGCCATAGCACAGATACGCAGTATTTT
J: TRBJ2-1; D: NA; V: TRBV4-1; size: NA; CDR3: CASSQVAGMGDNEQFF; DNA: TGCGCCAGCAGCCAAGTAGCCGGGATGGGTGACAATGAGCAGTTCTTC
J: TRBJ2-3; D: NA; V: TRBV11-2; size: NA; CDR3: CASSLGGGGSTDTQYF; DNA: TGTGCCAGCAGCTTAGGCGGTGGGGGAAGCACAGATACGCAGTATTTT
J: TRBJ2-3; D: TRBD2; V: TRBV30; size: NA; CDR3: CAWSPSGVTDTQYF; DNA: TGTGCCTGGTCGCCTAGCGGGGTCACAGATACGCAGTATTTT
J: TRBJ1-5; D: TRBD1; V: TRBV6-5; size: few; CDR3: CASSLTGESQPQHF; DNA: TGTGCCAGCAGCTTGACAGGGGAAAGCCAGCCCCAGCATTTT
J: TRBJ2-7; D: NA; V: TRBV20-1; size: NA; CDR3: CSARLRGAEQYF; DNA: TGCAGTGCTAGATTAAGGGGGGCCGAGCAGTACTTC
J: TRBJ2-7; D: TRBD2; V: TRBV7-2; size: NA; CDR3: CASSSLAGSPYEQYF; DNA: TGTGCCAGCAGTTCCCTAGCGGGGAGTCCCTACGAGCAGTACTTC
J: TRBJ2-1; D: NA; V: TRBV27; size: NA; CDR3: CASSTYDGDNEQFF; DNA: TGTGCCAGCAGTACCTACGACGGAGACAATGAGCAGTTCTTC